This TCR beta chain is from a study of OX40 agonist ivuxolimab in advanced cancers. Looking at the study overall: Six ivuxolimab dose levels, 0.01 to 10 mg/kg, were given intravenously every 2 weeks.

Findings of the study overall: Dose levels from 0.1 to 3.0 mg/kg saw CD4+ and CD8+ blood T cells expand clonally by week 6.

This clone appeared a few times. Its antigen is currently unknown. Produced via immunoSEQ multiplex PCR; TCRdb's table is partial and in-frame only. The sample carries 68,000 or so clones, around nine tenths recorded once. The material sequenced was CD4+ or CD8+ T cells sorted from blood, taken in a trial of the OX40 agonist ivuxolimab. This sequence was found in an adult with an advanced solid tumor such as melanoma, head and neck, liver or kidney cancer.

The CDR3 DNA reads as TGTGCCAGCAGCTTAGATTTGGGTAGCCAAGAGACCCAGTACTTC. Protein: CASSLDLGSQETQYF. The chain employs TRBV7-2 and TRBJ2-5; D not certain. The V end lost 1 base, the J end lost 1 base, and 10 bases lay between the germline ends. Germline loops: CDR1 SGHTA, CDR2 FQGNSA. The CDR3 contains 15 residues.